This entry lists 22 T cell receptor beta chains sequenced from one sample in a study of CD8 T cells in ankylosing spondylitis. TCRdb called the 5' RACE reads again in MiXCR, with one record for every CDR3 protein. The sample shows a few hundred thousand distinct CDR3 sequences, about 13% of them seen only once. Their antigens are not known. Broader study findings: Ankylosing spondylitis blood appeared to carry a characteristic TCR beta motif of roughly eight highly homologous variants.

The specimen sequenced was blood, either unsorted or a sorted T cell fraction (not recorded which). These receptors all stem from a male donor with ankylosing spondylitis.

This clonotype was detected only a few times. J is TRBJ1-5 and V is TRBV12-3 or TRBV12-4; D not certain. This CDR3 is 14 amino acids long. Between the trimmed V and J ends, which lost 3 bases and 4 bases, there was a span of 10 bases. This CDR3 reads CASSFGRINQPQHF. CDR3 DNA: TGTGCCAGCAGTTTCGGCCGGATAAATCAGCCCCAGCATTTT.

The rearrangement uses TRBV7-2 and TRBJ2-2; D uncertain. Between the trimmed V and J ends, which lost 11 bases and 1 base, there was a span of 14 bases. The CDR3 totals 14 residues. CDR1 SGHTA and CDR2 FQGNSA come from the germline V gene. The CDR3 is CALAQTGNTGELFF. CDR3 bases: TGTGCCTTAGCTCAGACCGGGAACACCGGGGAGCTGTTTTTT.

The chain employs TRBV20-1 and TRBJ2-4; D gene unclear. The CDR3 runs 13 residues. V was shortened by 0 bases and J by 2 bases, with 5 bases between the two germline ends. Germline V gives CDR1 DFQATT, CDR2 SNEGSKA (reference sequence). The CDR3 DNA follows: TGCAGTGCTAGAGACACTCCCAAAAACATTCAGTACTTC. This codes for CSARDTPKNIQYF.

V is TRBV5-1 and J is TRBJ1-4; unclear D gene. Trimming stripped 4 bases from V and 5 bases from J, with 21 bases between. The CDR3 is 17 residues long. Germline CDR1 and CDR2: SGHRS and YFSETQ. The CDR3 sequence is CASSAEGGRKSNEKLFF. The CDR3 coding sequence is TGCGCCAGCAGCGCGGAAGGAGGGCGAAAATCCAATGAAAAACTGTTTTTT.

This clonotype was picked up a small number of times. This chain joins TRBV7-8 and TRBJ2-2; 9 nucleotides agree with TRBD2. The CDR3 runs 16 residues. V was clipped by 1 base and J by 5 bases; unmatched bases: 5. Germline lookup yields CDR1 SGHVS and CDR2 FQNEAQ. The CDR3 nucleotides read TGTGCCAGCAGCTTAGGGGTTAGCGGGAGTACCGGGGAGCTGTTTTTT. It is translated as CASSLGVSGSTGELFF.

The chain combines TRBV2 with TRBJ1-5; tentative D call: TRBD1 (5 bases). Germline loops: CDR1 SNHLY, CDR2 FYNNEI. The CDR3 length is 15 residues. V lost 1 base to trimming and J lost 0 bases, with 7 bases between them. CDR3 sequence: CASSEEGYSNQPQHF. In DNA form, the CDR3 reads TGTGCCAGCAGTGAAGAGGGGTATAGCAATCAGCCCCAGCATTTT.

This clonotype was seen a few times. The gene calls are TRBV20-1 and TRBJ1-6, with TRBD1 matching 7 bases. CDR1 and CDR2 from the germline V gene are DFQATT and SNEGSKA (reference sequence). V was clipped by 4 bases and J by 6 bases; unmatched bases: 12. The length of the CDR3 is 16 residues. The CDR3: CSAIGPGQLVNSPLHF. The DNA for the CDR3 is TGCAGTGCTATAGGGCCGGGACAGCTCGTTAATTCACCCCTCCACTTT.

This clonotype showed up just a few times. The chain links TRBV28 to TRBJ2-2, with unresolved D. This CDR3 is 15 amino acids long. CDR1 is MDHEN and CDR2 is SYDVKM in the germline V gene. Deletions cut 3 bases from V and 1 base from J, with 9 bases between. CDR3 nucleotides: TGTGCCAGCAGTTTCCTCGGCCTGAACACCGGGGAGCTGTTTTTT. Amino acid sequence: CASSFLGLNTGELFF.

The genes are TRBV5-6 and TRBJ2-1, with D perhaps TRBD2 (5 bases). V lost 1 base to trimming and J lost 9 bases, with 14 bases between them. Per the germline V gene, CDR1 is SGHDT and CDR2 is YYEEEE. The CDR3 is 14 amino acids. The DNA for the CDR3 is TGTGCCAGCAGCTTGAGGACTGGCTTTTTTGAGCAGTTCTTC. Amino acid sequence: CASSLRTGFFEQFF.

J is TRBJ2-5 and V is TRBV19; D is unclear. V lost 3 bases and J 1 base, leaving 15 bases between the germline ends. CDR3 length: 16 amino acids. Looked up from germline, CDR1 is LNHDA and CDR2 is SQIVND (reference sequence). Here the CDR3 reads CASSMTVVGGQETQYF. CDR3 nucleotides: TGTGCCAGTAGTATGACGGTTGTTGGTGGCCAAGAGACCCAGTACTTC. The whole variable domain, filled in from reference TRBV19 and TRBJ2-5, reads DGGITQSPKYLFRKEGQNVTLSCEQNLNHDAMYWYRQDPGQGLRLIYYSQIVNDFQKGDIAEGYSVSREKKESFPLTVTSAQKNPTAFYLCASSMTVVGGQETQYFGPGTRLLVL.

This clonotype showed up just a few times. The chain recombines TRBV20-1 with TRBJ1-5; D is undetermined. The V end was cut by 3 bases, the J end by 2 bases, with 11 bases between. The CDR3 has 14 amino acids. The germline CDR1 and CDR2 sequences are DFQATT and SNEGSKA (reference sequence). The CDR3 nucleotides are TGCAGTGCTAGCTCCAGTGGGGGCAATCAGCCCCAGCATTTT. Translation gives CSASSSGGNQPQHF.

The sample holds many counts of this clonotype. The rearrangement links TRBV2 to TRBJ2-1; D unclear. The CDR3 totals 16 residues. The V gene lost 5 bases and the J gene lost 6 bases, with 20 bases spanning the gap. The germline CDR1 and CDR2 sequences are SNHLY and FYNNEI. The CDR3 loop is CASSRTQLRLTNEQFF. DNA of the CDR3: TGTGCCAGCAGTCGCACACAGTTGAGGCTGACCAATGAGCAGTTCTTC.

This clonotype was seen more than once but under ten times. The chain joins TRBV5-6 to TRBJ2-7; 8 bases line up with TRBD2. This CDR3 has 15 residues. Germline CDR1 reads SGHDT; CDR2 reads YYEEEE. V lost 0 bases and J lost 7; bases outside the gene matches: 9. CDR3 residues: CASSLVGAGAGEQYF. CDR3 nucleotides: TGTGCCAGCAGCTTGGTGGGAGCGGGAGCAGGAGAGCAGTACTTC.

There are a few counts of this clonotype. The chain links TRBV10-2 to TRBJ2-3; D unclear. The CDR3 has 14 amino acids. V was pared by 4 bases and J by 2 bases, with 10 bases between. In germline, CDR1 is WSHSY, CDR2 SAAADI. DNA of the CDR3: TGCGCCAGCAGTGTGGGATCACTCACAGATACGCAGTATTTT. Translating gives CASSVGSLTDTQYF.

This sequence joins TRBV20-1 and TRBJ1-4; perhaps TRBD1 as D (6 bases). Germline V gene data show CDR1 as DFQATT and CDR2 as SNEGSKA (reference sequence). Deletions cut 5 bases from V and 2 bases from J, with 18 bases between. This CDR3 has 16 amino acids. This CDR3 is CSAPHYEGGTNEKLFF. CDR3 in DNA: TGCAGTGCTCCTCATTATGAAGGGGGGACTAATGAAAAACTGTTTTTT.

In its sample, this clonotype was seen a few times. This rearrangement joins TRBV7-2 to TRBJ2-2, with TRBD1 identical over 7 bases. Trimming cost V 6 bases and J 3 bases; bases outside gene matches: 4. Germline CDR1 is SGHTA and CDR2 is FQGNSA. This CDR3 is built from 14 residues. The CDR3 DNA sequence: TGTGCCAGCAGTATAGGGACAGACACCGGGGAGCTGTTTTTT. It encodes CASSIGTDTGELFF.

This clonotype appeared many times. The chain carries TRBV7-9 and TRBJ1-4; a weak D match, TRBD1 (6 bases). Germline CDR1 SEHNR, CDR2 FQNEAQ (reference sequence). V lost 0 bases and J lost 8, with 10 bases in between. The CDR3 has 14 amino acids. CDR3 sequence (DNA): TGTGCCAGCAGCTTAGCACAGGGTGAGGAAAAACTGTTTTTT. Its translation: CASSLAQGEEKLFF.

In this sample, this clonotype turned up a few times. This chain connects TRBV7-9 to TRBJ1-6, with D perhaps matching TRBD1 (6 bases). Between the trimmed V and J ends, which lost 3 bases and 12 bases, there was a span of 18 bases. The CDR3 loop spans 15 amino acids. From germline, CDR1 is SEHNR and CDR2 FQNEAQ (reference sequence). The CDR3 region is CASSFDRIGDLPLHF. Written as DNA, the CDR3 is TGTGCCAGCAGCTTCGACAGGATAGGCGACCTACCCCTCCACTTT. The complete variable domain, with remaining parts taken from reference TRBV7-9 and TRBJ1-6, reads DTGVSQNPRHKITKRGQNVTFRCDPISEHNRLYWYRQTLGQGPEFLTYFQNEAQLEKSRLLSDRFSAERPKGSFSTLEIQRTEQGDSAMYLCASSFDRIGDLPLHFGNGTRLTVT.

This clonotype showed up just a few times. J is TRBJ1-5 and V is TRBV30; D is undetermined. The CDR3 sequence is 12 residues long. Trimming removed 2 bases at V and 7 bases at J, with 9 bases between. In germline, CDR1 is GTSNPN, CDR2 SVGIG (reference sequence). CDR3 bases: TGTGCCTGGAGTAACCCTGAACAGCCCCAGCATTTT. Amino acid sequence: CAWSNPEQPQHF.

This clonotype showed up many times. The rearrangement uses TRBV4-1 and TRBJ1-4; weak D call: TRBD1 (6 bases). The CDR3 totals 15 residues. CDR1 is MGHRA, CDR2 YSYEKL, per germline. V lost 1 base, J lost 6 bases, and 12 bases lay in between. CDR3 coding DNA: TGCGCCAGCAGCCAAGGACAGGTGATTTATGAAAAACTGTTTTTT. Protein sequence: CASSQGQVIYEKLFF.

This clonotype was detected ten times or more. The V and J genes are TRBV20-1 and TRBJ2-3; 7 bases fit TRBD2. The trim removed 0 bases at V and 1 base at J, leaving 7 bases unmatched. This CDR3 is built from 16 residues. Germline-derived CDR1 and CDR2 are DFQATT and SNEGSKA (reference sequence). The CDR3 region is CSARELASGRTDTQYF. CDR3 nucleotide sequence: TGCAGTGCTAGAGAGCTGGCTAGCGGACGCACAGATACGCAGTATTTT.

The rearrangement uses TRBV29-1 and TRBJ2-3, with D perhaps assigned TRBD1 or TRBD2 (5 bases each). This CDR3 has 14 amino acids. V was shortened by 3 bases and J by 3 bases, with 13 bases between the two germline ends. Germline CDR1 reads SQVTM; CDR2 reads ANQGSEA. CDR3 residues: CSVEGPGRTDTQYF. CDR3 bases: TGCAGCGTTGAGGGGCCGGGACGAACAGATACGCAGTATTTT.